The rows below give T cell receptor beta chains drawn from one sample of a study of blood T cell repertoires in COVID-19. Generated by immunoSEQ multiplex PCR, the TCRdb table keeps only in-frame clones and is missing some. The sample includes around 100,000 clones, more than 75% of them seen just once. The specimen sequenced was peripheral blood. Every receptor here comes from a human donor in a cohort sampled during active COVID-19. The CDR3 runs from the conserved cysteine through the conserved F or W. The D gene is left open where the match is weak. Clone size, where shown, is once, few, many, or a class for clones that have expanded.

CDR3 protein | CDR3 DNA | D gene | J gene | clone size | V gene
CASTQTGSNYGYTF | TGTGCCAGCACCCAAACGGGGTCTAACTATGGCTACACCTTC | - | TRBJ1-2 | - | TRBV7-9
CASSNNRGGNEKLFF | TGTGCCAGCAGCAACAACAGGGGAGGTAATGAAAAACTGTTTTTT | TRBD1 | TRBJ1-4 | - | TRBV28
CATSDFAYPSTGELFF | TGTGCCACCAGTGATTTCGCCTATCCCTCAACCGGGGAGCTGTTTTTT | - | TRBJ2-2 | - | TRBV24-1
CASSPPDRGVETQYF | TGTGCCAGCTCACCACCGGACAGGGGAGTAGAGACCCAGTACTTC | TRBD1 | TRBJ2-5 | - | TRBV18
CASSLSVPGANVLTF | TGTGCCAGCAGTTTATCCGTCCCTGGGGCCAACGTCCTGACTTTC | - | TRBJ2-6 | - | TRBV27
CASSWERDTEAFF | TGTGCCAGCAGCTGGGAGCGGGACACTGAAGCTTTCTTT | - | TRBJ1-1 | - | TRBV7-8
CASSLRQGLAGELFF | TGTGCCAGCAGCCTTAGACAGGGATTGGCCGGGGAGCTGTTTTTT | TRBD1 | TRBJ2-2 | once | TRBV28
CASSPPGQLGEQYF | TGTGCCAGCAGTCCACCGGGACAGCTGGGCGAGCAGTACTTC | TRBD1 | TRBJ2-7 | once | TRBV27
CATSGGDGLNINEQFF | TGTGCCACCAGTGGGGGGGATGGACTCAACATCAATGAGCAGTTCTTC | - | TRBJ2-1 | - | TRBV24-1
CASSLEGGVNSPLHF | TGCGCCAGCAGCTTGGAAGGGGGTGTAAATTCACCCCTCCACTTT | - | TRBJ1-6 | - | TRBV5-1
CASSLGSLNYRDGYTF | TGTGCCAGCAGCTTAGGTTCCTTAAATTACAGGGATGGCTACACCTTC | - | TRBJ1-2 | - | TRBV7-2
CASSLEGLNEQFF | TGTGCCAGCAGCCTAGAAGGACTCAATGAGCAGTTCTTC | - | TRBJ2-1 | once | TRBV9
CASSETGNGYTF | TGTGCCAGCAGCGAGACAGGGAATGGCTACACCTTC | TRBD1 | TRBJ1-2 | once | TRBV7-9
CASSPAVNYGYTF | TGTGCCAGCAGCCCCGCGGTTAACTATGGCTACACCTTC | - | TRBJ1-2 | - | TRBV14
CASSEGLAKFF | TGTGCCAGCAGCGAGGGACTAGCTAAGTTCTTC | TRBD2 | TRBJ2-1 | - | TRBV7-3
CSPPREVLAYEQYF | TGCAGCCCCCCAAGGGAGGTGTTGGCCTACGAGCAGTACTTC | - | TRBJ2-7 | - | TRBV29-1
CASSLLAGGQDEQFF | TGTGCCAGCAGTTTACTAGCGGGGGGGCAGGATGAGCAGTTCTTC | TRBD2 | TRBJ2-1 | - | TRBV28
CSASPGNPLYF | TGCAGTGCTAGCCCCGGGAACCCGCTGTATTTT | - | TRBJ2-3 | - | TRBV20-1
CATQQGVKGNTIYF | TGTGCCACGCAACAGGGTGTAAAAGGAAACACCATATATTTT | - | TRBJ1-3 | - | TRBV18
CAISALAGDNEQFF | TGTGCCATCAGTGCATTAGCGGGAGACAATGAGCAGTTCTTC | TRBD2 | TRBJ2-1 | - | TRBV10-3
CASSQGINTIYF | TGTGCCAGCAGCCAGGGAATAAACACCATATATTTT | - | TRBJ1-3 | - | TRBV11-2
CASSQGSYTNYGYTF | TGTGCCAGCAGCCAAGGTTCGTATACTAACTATGGCTACACCTTC | - | TRBJ1-2 | - | TRBV14
CASSTMGTGGGTLHF | TGTGCCAGCAGTACTATGGGGACAGGGGGCGGAACCCTCCACTTT | TRBD1 | TRBJ1-6 | - | TRBV28
CASSQREGQGGQAFF | TGCGCCAGCAGCCAACGGGAGGGCCAGGGAGGACAAGCTTTCTTT | - | TRBJ1-1 | - | TRBV4-1
CSAFGLASYEQYF | TGCAGCGCGTTTGGACTAGCATCCTACGAGCAGTACTTC | TRBD2 | TRBJ2-7 | - | TRBV29-1
CASNYAGVNTGELFF | TGTGCCAGCAATTATGCGGGGGTGAACACCGGGGAGCTGTTTTTT | TRBD2 | TRBJ2-2 | - | TRBV13
CASSLQPGHTYEQYF | TGTGCCAGCAGTCTCCAACCGGGACATACCTACGAGCAGTACTTC | - | TRBJ2-7 | - | TRBV28
CASSSGGGGNQPQHF | TGTGCCAGCAGTTCCGGCGGGGGGGGCAATCAGCCCCAGCATTTT | - | TRBJ1-5 | few | TRBV6-2/TRBV6-3
CASSQTGRGQETQYF | TGTGCCAGCAGCCAAACAGGGCGTGGACAAGAGACCCAGTACTTC | - | TRBJ2-5 | - | TRBV11-1
CASSRGVAGGRELFF | TGTGCCAGCAGCCGCGGGGTAGCGGGGGGACGGGAGCTGTTTTTT | TRBD2 | TRBJ2-2 | once | TRBV3-1/TRBV3-2
CAISGFRRGYTEAFF | TGTGCCATCAGTGGGTTTCGGAGGGGATACACTGAAGCTTTCTTT | - | TRBJ1-1 | - | TRBV10-3
CASSEEFSEASPLHF | TGTGCCAGCAGTGAAGAATTCTCGGAGGCCTCACCCCTCCACTTT | - | TRBJ1-6 | - | TRBV2
CASSFRGQGKRGDTEAFF | TGTGCCAGCAGTTTCCGGGGACAGGGTAAAAGGGGGGACACTGAAGCTTTCTTT | TRBD1 | TRBJ1-1 | - | TRBV28
CASSLRPSGAQETQYF | TGTGCCAGCAGCTTGAGGCCTAGCGGGGCCCAAGAGACCCAGTACTTC | TRBD2 | TRBJ2-5 | - | TRBV5-5
CASSLGTGGYEQYF | TGTGCCAGCAGCCTAGGGACAGGGGGTTACGAGCAGTACTTC | TRBD1 | TRBJ2-7 | - | TRBV9
CASRRTSGETQYF | TGTGCCAGCAGGAGAACTAGCGGTGAGACCCAGTACTTC | TRBD2 | TRBJ2-5 | - | TRBV2
CASSQDLGVYEQYF | TGCGCCAGCAGCCAAGATCTAGGGGTCTACGAGCAGTACTTC | - | TRBJ2-7 | - | TRBV4-1
CASSEVGEVEQYF | TGTGCCAGCAGTGAAGTAGGGGAGGTGGAGCAGTACTTC | - | TRBJ2-7 | - | TRBV6-1
CASSPRGSRGNQPQHF | TGTGCCAGCAGCCCCCGAGGCTCGCGGGGCAATCAGCCCCAGCATTTT | - | TRBJ1-5 | - | TRBV6-6
CASRGSNSGYTF | TGTGCCAGCAGGGGGAGTAACTCTGGCTACACCTTC | - | TRBJ1-2 | - | TRBV12-3/TRBV12-4
CASTRRTGLSEQYF | TGTGCCAGCACCCGCCGGACAGGCCTTTCGGAGCAGTACTTC | TRBD1 | TRBJ2-7 | - | TRBV6-6
CASSPTSGVKGEQFF | TGTGCCAGCTCACCGACTAGCGGGGTCAAGGGGGAGCAGTTCTTC | TRBD2 | TRBJ2-1 | - | TRBV18
CASSLVANEQFF | TGTGCCAGCAGCTTGGTCGCGAATGAGCAGTTCTTC | - | TRBJ2-1 | - | TRBV5-4
CSVARADTQYF | TGCAGCGTTGCCCGGGCAGATACGCAGTATTTT | - | TRBJ2-3 | - | TRBV29-1
CATSKTGQGPNTGELFF | TGTGCCACCAGTAAAACCGGACAGGGGCCCAACACCGGGGAGCTGTTTTTT | TRBD1 | TRBJ2-2 | - | TRBV24-1
CAWTHTGELFF | TGTGCCTGGACCCATACCGGGGAGCTGTTTTTT | - | TRBJ2-2 | once | TRBV30
CASSPGSYNSPLHF | TGTGCCAGTAGTCCCGGCTCCTATAATTCACCCCTCCACTTT | - | TRBJ1-6 | - | TRBV19
CASSPGPGQINSPLHF | TGCGCCAGCAGCCCGGGACCGGGACAGATAAATTCACCCCTCCACTTT | TRBD1 | TRBJ1-6 | - | TRBV5-1
CASSWQTGGHSNQPQHF | TGCGCCAGCAGCTGGCAAACAGGGGGGCATAGCAATCAGCCCCAGCATTTT | TRBD1 | TRBJ1-5 | - | TRBV5-1
CASSLDRSNEQYF | TGTGCCAGCAGCCTCGACAGGAGCAACGAGCAGTACTTC | - | TRBJ2-7 | - | TRBV13